One sample yielded the 27 T cell receptor beta chains listed below, sequenced in a study of blood T cell repertoires in COVID-19 (dated by TCRdb to 2020 to 2022). Library generation was performed with the immunoSEQ multiplex PCR assay. TCRdb mirrors the immuneACCESS table, restricted to in-frame sequences. Some clones are absent from its copies; in checked studies, under half trace to an unresolved V gene, and the reason for the others is unknown. Counted in this sample were some 250,000 clones; over 65% of them appeared once. 2.5% to 4% of the sample rests with the top ten. The specimen was peripheral blood. These receptors were collected from a woman of 80 years or more with acute or convalescent COVID-19.

The V gene is TRBV9, the J gene TRBJ2-7; 11 nucleotides line up with TRBD1. From germline, CDR1 is SGDLS and CDR2 YYNGEE. J gave up 4 bases and V 4 bases, and 7 bases lay outside the gene matches. This CDR3 has 15 amino acids. CDR3 nucleotide sequence: TGTGCCAGCAGCTCCCGGACAGGGGGCTGGTACGAGCAGTACTTC. Its translation is CASSSRTGGWYEQYF.

The chain joins TRBV18 to TRBJ2-6; 7 nucleotides line up with TRBD1. The ends lost 0 bases at V and 0 bases at J; junction bases unmatched: 11. This CDR3 comprises 20 residues. Per the germline V gene, CDR1 is KGHSH and CDR2 is LQKENI. The CDR3 sequence is CASSPPRTGMTGSGANVLTF. The CDR3 DNA reads TGTGCCAGCTCACCACCCCGGACAGGCATGACTGGCTCTGGGGCCAACGTCCTGACTTTC. The full variable domain, in which reference TRBV18 and TRBJ2-6 provide the parts outside the CDR3, is NAGVMQNPRHLVRRRGQEARLRCSPMKGHSHVYWYRQLPEEGLKFMVYLQKENIIDESGMPKERFSAEFPKEGPSILRIQQVVRGDSAAYFCASSPPRTGMTGSGANVLTFGAGSRLTVL.

This clone was found a few times. The CDR3 DNA follows: TGCGCCAGCAGCTCGAGCACAGATACGCAGTATTTT. This sequence encodes CASSSSTDTQYF. The chain uses TRBV5-1 and TRBJ2-3; the D is unclear. CDR1 and CDR2 (germline): SGHRS, YFSETQ. Trimming pared 3 bases from V and 0 bases from J, leaving 2 bases between. CDR3 length equals 12 residues.

V and J are TRBV5-1 and TRBJ1-2, with 9 bases lining up with TRBD1. Unmatched junction bases numbered 14, after V lost 3 bases and J lost 8 bases. Looked up from germline, CDR1 is SGHRS and CDR2 is YFSETQ. The CDR3 loop spans 16 amino acids. The CDR3 nucleotides are TGCGCCAGCAGCTCGGCCCCCGGGGACAGGGTGGGAGGCTACACCTTC. It encodes CASSSAPGDRVGGYTF. The whole variable domain, remainder taken from reference TRBV5-1 and TRBJ1-2, is KAGVTQTPRYLIKTRGQQVTLSCSPISGHRSVSWYQQTPGQGLQFLFEYFSETQRNKGNFPGRFSGRQFSNSRSEMNVSTLELGDSALYLCASSSAPGDRVGGYTFGSGTRLTVV.

The chain links TRBV21-1 to TRBJ1-2; the table's TRBD1 call for D was not verified on the DNA. TRBV21-1 is described as a pseudogene. CDR3 length equals 12 residues. The CDR3 sequence is CASGTANYGYTF. For the CDR3, the DNA is TGTGCCAGCGGGACAGCTAACTATGGCTACACCTTC.

This rearrangement joins TRBV6-6 to TRBJ1-4; weak D call: TRBD1 (6 bases). Trimming removed 5 bases from V and 8 bases from J, with 9 bases in between. This CDR3 is built from 12 residues. CDR1 and CDR2 (germline): MNHNY, SVGAGI (reference sequence). The CDR3 nucleotides are TGTGCCAGCAGTCCAGGGGTGGAAAAACTGTTTTTT. Translating it yields CASSPGVEKLFF.

The chain uses TRBV12-3 or TRBV12-4 and TRBJ1-1; D remains unclear. This CDR3 comprises 13 residues. V was pared by 2 bases and J by 7 bases, with 11 bases between. Written as DNA, the CDR3 is TGTGCCAGCAGTTTAAGACTGACTAGTGAAGCTTTCTTT. Encoded protein: CASSLRLTSEAFF.

V and J are TRBV18 and TRBJ1-3; no firm D call. The CDR3 spans 15 residues. Trimming took 3 bases from V and 0 from J, leaving 9 bases between them. Germline V gene sequence: CDR1 KGHSH, CDR2 LQKENI. In DNA, the CDR3 is TGTGCCAGCTCACCTGCCGGGATCTCTGGAAACACCATATATTTT. This sequence encodes CASSPAGISGNTIYF.

The rearrangement links TRBV7-2 to TRBJ1-6, with TRBD1 matching 7 bases. J lost 8 bases, V lost 2 bases, and 3 bases had no gene match. CDR1 is SGHTA and CDR2 is FQGNSA in the germline V gene. The CDR3 is made up of 14 amino acids. DNA for the CDR3: TGTGCCAGCAGCTTACAGGGGGACTATTCACCCCTCCACTTT. This sequence encodes CASSLQGDYSPLHF.

The V gene is TRBV2, the J gene TRBJ1-2; 7 bases match TRBD1. Germline V gene data show CDR1 as SNHLY and CDR2 as FYNNEI. The CDR3 is made up of 14 amino acids. Unmatched junction bases numbered 11, after V lost 6 bases and J lost 7 bases. The CDR3 nucleotides read TGTGCCAGCAGCTCTCAGGGGGGATTGGGTGGCTACACCTTC. Translation gives CASSSQGGLGGYTF.

The sample holds many counts of this clone. The V call is TRBV5-1, the J call TRBJ2-3; possible D gene TRBD1, 6 bases. Germline V gives CDR1 SGHRS, CDR2 YFSETQ. V was trimmed by 0 bases and J by 3 bases, leaving 17 bases between them. The CDR3 consists of 17 residues. This chain's CDR3 is CASSLGGTLGGTDTQYF. The CDR3 DNA sequence: TGCGCCAGCAGCTTGGGGGGAACGTTAGGGGGAACAGATACGCAGTATTTT.

The rearrangement links TRBV5-4 to TRBJ2-1; D might be TRBD2 (6 bases). The CDR3 contains 16 residues. Germline loops: CDR1 SGHNT, CDR2 YYREEE (reference sequence). V lost 6 bases and J lost 4, with 20 bases in between. CDR3 sequence (DNA): TGTGCCAGCACTTCAAAGGAGGGGCCGGTATACAATGAGCAGTTCTTC. Amino acid sequence: CASTSKEGPVYNEQFF.

This clone was observed a handful of times. This chain joins TRBV5-5 and TRBJ1-2, with 7 bases fitting TRBD1. This CDR3 is 13 amino acids long. CDR1 SGHKS and CDR2 YYEKEE come from the germline V gene (reference sequence). V shed 0 bases, J shed 7 bases, and the junction held 3 bases outside the gene matches. For the CDR3, the DNA is TGTGCCAGCAGCTTGGAAGGGACAGTTGGCTACACCTTC. It yields the protein CASSLEGTVGYTF.

The chain is built from TRBV27 and TRBJ2-7, with 11 bases that match TRBD1. J lost 2 bases, V lost 1 base, and 1 base had no gene match. Germline CDR1 is MNHEY and CDR2 is SMNVEV (reference sequence). The CDR3 runs to 15 residues. In DNA form, the CDR3 reads TGTGCCAGCAGTTTATGGGACAGGGGGACCTACGAGCAGTACTTC. Translated: CASSLWDRGTYEQYF.

The DNA for the CDR3 is TGTGCCAGCAGCCAAGGTGCAGGGCCTCAGCCCCAGCATTTT. It yields the protein CASSQGAGPQPQHF. V usage is TRBV3-1 (or the pseudogene TRBV3-2) and J usage is TRBJ1-5; tentative D call: TRBD1 (5 bases). The CDR3 covers 14 residues. CDR1 is LGHDT, CDR2 YNNKEL, per germline (reference sequence). V lost 1 base, J lost 6 bases, and 10 bases lay in between.

The chain carries TRBV5-4 and TRBJ2-7, with 7 bases matching TRBD2. V lost 7 bases and J lost 12; bases outside the gene matches: 13. This CDR3 spans 12 amino acids. Germline assignment: CDR1 SGHNT and CDR2 YYREEE (reference sequence). The CDR3 here is CASVWEKGRGYF. CDR3 bases: TGTGCCAGCGTCTGGGAGAAAGGGAGGGGGTACTTC.

The chain has TRBV10-2 and TRBJ2-2; maybe TRBD1 (6 bases). CDR3 size: 14 residues. The germline V and J ends were trimmed by 8 bases and 4 bases, with 14 bases remaining between them. Germline lookup yields CDR1 WSHSY and CDR2 SAAADI. The DNA for the CDR3 is TGCGCCAGCGGGACCAGGGGTGGCACCGGGGAGCTGTTTTTT. It codes for CASGTRGGTGELFF.

V is TRBV15 and J is TRBJ2-3, with D possibly matching TRBD2 (6 bases). The CDR3 runs 14 residues. V dropped 5 bases and J dropped 2 bases, with 11 bases sitting between them. Germline V gene data show CDR1 as LNHNV and CDR2 as YYDKDF (reference sequence). The CDR3 here is CATSGTGDTDTQYF. CDR3 bases: TGTGCCACCAGCGGAACGGGGGACACAGATACGCAGTATTTT. The full variable domain, completed using reference TRBV15 and TRBJ2-3, is DAMVIQNPRYQVTQFGKPVTLSCSQTLNHNVMYWYQQKSSQAPKLLFHYYDKDFNNEADTPDNFQSRRPNTSFCFLDIRSPGLGDTAMYLCATSGTGDTDTQYFGPGTRLTVL.

This chain links TRBV4-1 with TRBJ1-2, with D tentatively TRBD1 (6 bases). This CDR3 is 15 amino acids long. Trimming stripped 4 bases from V and 2 bases from J, with 14 bases between. The germline CDR1 and CDR2 sequences are MGHRA and YSYEKL. The CDR3, as DNA: TGCGCCAGCAGCCCGCGTATAACAGGGAACTATGGCTACACCTTC. Encoded protein: CASSPRITGNYGYTF.

The gene calls are TRBV4-1 and TRBJ1-2, with D tentatively TRBD1 (5 bases). V lost 1 base, J lost 3 bases, and 12 bases lay in between. The CDR3 extends over 15 amino acids. Germline V gene lookup returns CDR1 MGHRA and CDR2 YSYEKL. CDR3 protein: CASSQVGQGYYGYTF. The CDR3, as DNA: TGCGCCAGCAGCCAAGTGGGTCAGGGATACTATGGCTACACCTTC.

The chain uses TRBV7-9 and TRBJ1-5, with 8 bases lining up with TRBD1. CDR3 length: 15 amino acids. CDR1 is SEHNR and CDR2 is FQNEAQ in the germline V gene (reference sequence). V shed 6 bases and J 4 bases; nucleotides not matched to a gene: 8. CDR3 protein: CASSIGTGINQPQHF. As DNA, the CDR3 is TGTGCCAGCAGTATAGGGACAGGAATAAATCAGCCCCAGCATTTT.

The genes are TRBV9 and TRBJ1-1; D may be TRBD1 (5 bases). Germline V gene lookup returns CDR1 SGDLS and CDR2 YYNGEE. The V end was cut by 0 bases, the J end by 2 bases, with 8 bases between. The CDR3 spans 14 residues. The CDR3 DNA reads TGTGCCAGCAGCGTAGCACAGGAAAACACTGAAGCTTTCTTT. Its translation is CASSVAQENTEAFF.

In this sample, this clone turned up a few times. This chain links TRBV6-2 or TRBV6-3 with TRBJ2-4; 7 nucleotides line up with TRBD1. The J segment lost 0 bases and the V segment lost 0 bases, leaving 5 bases of the junction unmatched. The CDR3 is 17 residues long. Germline V gives CDR1 MNHEY, CDR2 SVGEGT. The CDR3 loop reads CASSYSAQGVAKNIQYF. CDR3 sequence (DNA): TGTGCCAGCAGTTACTCGGCCCAGGGGGTAGCCAAAAACATTCAGTACTTC.

CDR3 sequence reads: CASSKGGEPGTQYF. CDR3 nucleotide sequence: TGTGCCAGCAGCAAAGGGGGGGAACCAGGGACGCAGTATTTT. The chain combines TRBV11-2 with TRBJ2-3; the D gene is possibly TRBD2 (7 bases). CDR1 and CDR2 (germline): SGHAT, FQNNGV. V was cut by 5 bases and J by 9 bases, with 18 bases left in between. This CDR3 is built from 14 residues. The full variable domain, with the rest looked up from reference TRBV11-2 and TRBJ2-3, is EAGVAQSPRYKIIEKRQSVAFWCNPISGHATLYWYQQILGQGPKLLIQFQNNGVVDDSQLPKDRFSAERLKGVDSTLKIQPAKLEDSAVYLCASSKGGEPGTQYFGPGTRLTVL.

CDR3 protein: CASSSGKETQYF. CDR3 DNA sequence: TGTGCCAGCAGTTCAGGAAAAGAGACCCAGTACTTC. The chain links TRBV7-8 to TRBJ2-5, with no clear D. Trimming took off 6 bases at V and 3 bases at J, with 8 bases between the two ends. The CDR3 runs to 12 residues. Germline V lookup: CDR1 SGHVS, CDR2 FQNEAQ.

This clone was seen a few times. V and J are TRBV6-2 or TRBV6-3 and TRBJ1-5; 10 bases are a match to TRBD1. The CDR3 has 15 amino acids. In germline, CDR1 is MNHEY, CDR2 SVGEGT. J gave up 7 bases and V 4 bases, and 7 bases lay outside the gene matches. The CDR3 sequence is CASSFDRGLGQPQHF. The CDR3 nucleotides read TGTGCCAGCAGTTTCGACAGGGGGCTTGGACAGCCCCAGCATTTT.

This clone was seen a few times. V gene TRBV7-2 combines with J gene TRBJ2-5, with D maybe TRBD2 (6 bases). The CDR3 runs 17 residues. V lost 3 bases, J lost 4 bases, and 21 bases lay in between. Germline V gene lookup returns CDR1 SGHTA and CDR2 FQGNSA. In nucleotides, the CDR3 is TGTGCCAGCAGCTTGGATCGCGGGACTTTGGGCATAGAGACCCAGTACTTC. Protein product: CASSLDRGTLGIETQYF.